This T cell receptor beta chain was obtained from a study of blood T cells in healthy people across ages. In germline, CDR1 is SGHKS, CDR2 YYEKEE (reference sequence). The CDR3 contains 17 residues. Unmatched junction bases numbered 11, after V lost 0 bases and J lost 3 bases. In this sample, this clonotype turned up many times. The authors ran a second PCR of roughly 6 to 12 cycles using a sample-barcoded 5' primer and a J-beta primer mix. MiXCR was run by TCRdb on the 5' RACE reads, yielding one entry per CDR3 protein. Of about 1.7 million distinct CDR3 sequences listed, approximately 30% are singletons.

Source material: blood. The chain employs TRBV5-5 and TRBJ2-7, with TRBD1 matching 8 bases. The TCR originated in a woman aged 25 to 45 in good health. Here the CDR3 reads CASSLAGSQGAVYEQYF. The DNA for the CDR3 is TGTGCCAGCAGCTTGGCCGGGTCGCAGGGGGCTGTCTACGAGCAGTACTTC.